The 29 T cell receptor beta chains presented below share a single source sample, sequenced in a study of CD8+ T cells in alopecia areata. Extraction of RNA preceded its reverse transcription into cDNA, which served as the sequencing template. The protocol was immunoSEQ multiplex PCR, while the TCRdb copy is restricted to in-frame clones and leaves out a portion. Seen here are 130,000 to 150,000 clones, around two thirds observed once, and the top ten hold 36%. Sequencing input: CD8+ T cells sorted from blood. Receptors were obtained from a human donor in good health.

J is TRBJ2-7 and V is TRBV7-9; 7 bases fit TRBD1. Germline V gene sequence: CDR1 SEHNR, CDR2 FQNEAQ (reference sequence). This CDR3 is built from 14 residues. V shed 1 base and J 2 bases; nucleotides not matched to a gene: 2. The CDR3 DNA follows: TGTGCCAGCAGCTTAGTGCAGGGGGCCTACGAGCAGTACTTC. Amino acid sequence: CASSLVQGAYEQYF.

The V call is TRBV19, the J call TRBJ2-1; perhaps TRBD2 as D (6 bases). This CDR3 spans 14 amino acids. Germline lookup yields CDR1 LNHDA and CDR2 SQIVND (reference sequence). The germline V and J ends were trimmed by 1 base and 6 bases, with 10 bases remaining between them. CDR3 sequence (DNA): TGTGCCAGTAGTATAGTTCTCGGGAGCAATGAGCAGTTCTTC. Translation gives CASSIVLGSNEQFF.

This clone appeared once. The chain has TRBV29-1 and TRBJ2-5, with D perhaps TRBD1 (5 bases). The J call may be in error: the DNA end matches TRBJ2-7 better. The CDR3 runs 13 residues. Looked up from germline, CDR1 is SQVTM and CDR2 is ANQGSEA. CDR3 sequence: CSVRQPSTYEQYF. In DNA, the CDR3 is TGCAGCGTCAGACAGCCCAGCACATACGAGCAGTACTTC.

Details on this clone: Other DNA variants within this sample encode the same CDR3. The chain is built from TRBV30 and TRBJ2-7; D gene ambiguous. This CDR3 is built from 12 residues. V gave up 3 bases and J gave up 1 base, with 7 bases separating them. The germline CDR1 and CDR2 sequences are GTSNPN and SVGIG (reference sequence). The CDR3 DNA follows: TGTGCCTGGAGCGTGGGATCCTACGAGCAGTACTTC. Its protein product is CAWSVGSYEQYF.

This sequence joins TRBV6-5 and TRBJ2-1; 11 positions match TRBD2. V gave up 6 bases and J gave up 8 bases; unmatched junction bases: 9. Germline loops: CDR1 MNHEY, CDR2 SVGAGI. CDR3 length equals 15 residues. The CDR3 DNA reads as TGTGCCAGCAGGGGAGGGACTAGCGGTACCCATGAGCAGTTCTTC. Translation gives CASRGGTSGTHEQFF.

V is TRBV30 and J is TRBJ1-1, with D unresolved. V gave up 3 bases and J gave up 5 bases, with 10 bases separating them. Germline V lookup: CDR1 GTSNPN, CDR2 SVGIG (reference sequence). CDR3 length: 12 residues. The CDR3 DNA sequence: TGTGCCTGGAGCCCCGTTAGAACTGAAGCTTTCTTT. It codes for CAWSPVRTEAFF.

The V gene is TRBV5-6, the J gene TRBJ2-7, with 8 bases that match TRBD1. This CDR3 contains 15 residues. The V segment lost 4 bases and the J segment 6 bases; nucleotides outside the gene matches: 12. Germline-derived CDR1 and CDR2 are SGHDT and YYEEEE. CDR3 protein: CASSLGQGPTGEQYF. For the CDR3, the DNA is TGTGCCAGCAGCCTAGGACAGGGACCTACCGGCGAGCAGTACTTC.

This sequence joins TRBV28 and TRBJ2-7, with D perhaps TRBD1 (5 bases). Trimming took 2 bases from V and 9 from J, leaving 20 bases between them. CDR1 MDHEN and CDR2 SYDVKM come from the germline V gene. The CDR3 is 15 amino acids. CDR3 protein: CASSLGHFVSPAQYF. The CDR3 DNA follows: TGTGCCAGCAGTTTAGGACATTTCGTATCCCCTGCGCAGTACTTC.

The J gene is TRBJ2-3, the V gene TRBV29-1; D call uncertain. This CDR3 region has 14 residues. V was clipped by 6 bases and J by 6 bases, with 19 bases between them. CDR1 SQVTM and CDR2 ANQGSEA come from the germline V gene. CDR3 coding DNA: TGCAGCGTCCTTTACCTGGACCAAGCCGATACGCAGTATTTT. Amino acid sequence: CSVLYLDQADTQYF.

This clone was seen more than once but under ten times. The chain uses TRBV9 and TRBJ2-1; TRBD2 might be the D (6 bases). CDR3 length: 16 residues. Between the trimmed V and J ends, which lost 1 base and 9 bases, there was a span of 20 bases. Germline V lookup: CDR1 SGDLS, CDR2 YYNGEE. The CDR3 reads CASSVPAEGGPVEQFF. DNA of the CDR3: TGTGCCAGCAGCGTACCCGCGGAGGGAGGCCCGGTTGAGCAGTTCTTC.

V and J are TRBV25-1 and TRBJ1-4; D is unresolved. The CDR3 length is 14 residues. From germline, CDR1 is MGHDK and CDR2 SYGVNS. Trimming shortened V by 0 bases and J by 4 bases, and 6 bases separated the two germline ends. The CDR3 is CASSEYNSNEKLFF. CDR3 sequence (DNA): TGTGCCAGCAGTGAATACAACAGTAATGAAAAACTGTTTTTT.

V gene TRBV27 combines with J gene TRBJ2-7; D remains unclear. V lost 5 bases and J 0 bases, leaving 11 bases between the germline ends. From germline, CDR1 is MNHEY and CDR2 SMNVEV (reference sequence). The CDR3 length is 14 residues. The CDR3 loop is CASSLTPSSYEQYF. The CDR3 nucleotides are TGTGCCAGCAGTCTGACTCCGAGCTCCTACGAGCAGTACTTC.

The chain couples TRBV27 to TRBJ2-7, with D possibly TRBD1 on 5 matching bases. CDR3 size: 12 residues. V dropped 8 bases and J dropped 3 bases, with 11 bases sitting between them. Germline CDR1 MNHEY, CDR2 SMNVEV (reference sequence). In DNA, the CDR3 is TGTGCCAGCGCTTCAGGGCACTACGAGCAGTACTTC. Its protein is CASASGHYEQYF.

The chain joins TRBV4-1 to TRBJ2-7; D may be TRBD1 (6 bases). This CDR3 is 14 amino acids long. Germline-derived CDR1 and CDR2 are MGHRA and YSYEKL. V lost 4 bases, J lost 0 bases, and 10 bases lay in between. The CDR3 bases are TGCGCCAGCAGCCCTCGGGACAACTCCTACGAGCAGTACTTC. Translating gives CASSPRDNSYEQYF.

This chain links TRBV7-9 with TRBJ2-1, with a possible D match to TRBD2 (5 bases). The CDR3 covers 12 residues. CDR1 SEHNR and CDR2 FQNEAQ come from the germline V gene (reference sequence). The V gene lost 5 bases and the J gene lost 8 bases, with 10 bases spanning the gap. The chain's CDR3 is CASSKDSDEQFF. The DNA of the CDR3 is TGTGCCAGCAGCAAAGATAGCGATGAGCAGTTCTTC. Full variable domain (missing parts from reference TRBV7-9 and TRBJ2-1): DTGVSQNPRHKITKRGQNVTFRCDPISEHNRLYWYRQTLGQGPEFLTYFQNEAQLEKSRLLSDRFSAERPKGSFSTLEIQRTEQGDSAMYLCASSKDSDEQFFGPGTRLTVL.

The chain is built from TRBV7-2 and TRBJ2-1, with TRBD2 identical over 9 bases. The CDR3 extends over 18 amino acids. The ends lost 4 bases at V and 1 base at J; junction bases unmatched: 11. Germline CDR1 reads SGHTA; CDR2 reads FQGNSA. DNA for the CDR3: TGTGCCAGCAGCTACCCGCGGGAGGGCCCGAGTTCCTACAATGAGCAGTTCTTC. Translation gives CASSYPREGPSSYNEQFF.

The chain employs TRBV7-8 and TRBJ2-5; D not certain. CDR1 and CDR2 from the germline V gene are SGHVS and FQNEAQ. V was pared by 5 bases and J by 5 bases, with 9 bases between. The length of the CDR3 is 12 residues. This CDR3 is CASSPQSETQYF. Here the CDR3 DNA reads TGTGCCAGCAGCCCTCAGAGTGAGACCCAGTACTTC.

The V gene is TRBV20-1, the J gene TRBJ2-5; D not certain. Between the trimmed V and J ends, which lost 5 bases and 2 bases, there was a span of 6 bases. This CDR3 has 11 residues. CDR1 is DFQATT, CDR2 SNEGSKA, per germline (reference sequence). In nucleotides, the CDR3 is TGCAGTGCTCCACGGCAAGAGACCCAGTACTTC. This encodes CSAPRQETQYF.

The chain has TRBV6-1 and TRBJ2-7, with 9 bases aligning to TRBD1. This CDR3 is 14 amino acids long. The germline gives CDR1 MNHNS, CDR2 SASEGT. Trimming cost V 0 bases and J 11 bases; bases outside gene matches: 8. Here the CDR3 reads CASSEAGTGKEEYF. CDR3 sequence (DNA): TGTGCCAGCAGTGAAGCGGGGACAGGGAAGGAGGAGTACTTC.

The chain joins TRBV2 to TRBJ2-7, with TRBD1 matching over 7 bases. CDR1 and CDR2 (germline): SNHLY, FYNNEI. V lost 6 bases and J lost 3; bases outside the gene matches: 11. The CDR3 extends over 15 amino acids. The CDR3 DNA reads TGTGCCAGCAGCGACAACACCGGGACAGTCTACGAGCAGTACTTC. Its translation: CASSDNTGTVYEQYF.

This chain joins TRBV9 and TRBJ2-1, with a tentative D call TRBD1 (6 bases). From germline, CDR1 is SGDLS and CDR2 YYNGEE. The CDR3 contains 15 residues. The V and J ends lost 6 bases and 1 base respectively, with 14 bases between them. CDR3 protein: CASTPTGISYNEQFF. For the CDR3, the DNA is TGTGCCAGCACCCCAACAGGGATATCCTACAATGAGCAGTTCTTC. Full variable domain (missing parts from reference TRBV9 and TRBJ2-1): DSGVTQTPKHLITATGQRVTLRCSPRSGDLSVYWYQQSLDQGLQFLIQYYNGEERAKGNILERFSAQQFPDLHSELNLSSLELGDSALYFCASTPTGISYNEQFFGPGTRLTVL.

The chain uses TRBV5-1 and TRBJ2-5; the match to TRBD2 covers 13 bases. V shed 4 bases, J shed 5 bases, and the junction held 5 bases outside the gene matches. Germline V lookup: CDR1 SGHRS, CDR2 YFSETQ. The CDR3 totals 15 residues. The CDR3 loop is CASSPWTSGSETQYF. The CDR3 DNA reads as TGCGCCAGCAGCCCGTGGACTAGCGGGAGTGAGACCCAGTACTTC.

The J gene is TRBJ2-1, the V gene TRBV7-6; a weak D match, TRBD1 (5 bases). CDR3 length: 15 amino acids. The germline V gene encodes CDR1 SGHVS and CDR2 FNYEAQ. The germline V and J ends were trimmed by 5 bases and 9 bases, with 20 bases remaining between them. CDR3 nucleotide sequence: TGTGCCAGCAGCCCATCGGCAGGGTGGTCAAGTGAGCAGTTCTTC. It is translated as CASSPSAGWSSEQFF.

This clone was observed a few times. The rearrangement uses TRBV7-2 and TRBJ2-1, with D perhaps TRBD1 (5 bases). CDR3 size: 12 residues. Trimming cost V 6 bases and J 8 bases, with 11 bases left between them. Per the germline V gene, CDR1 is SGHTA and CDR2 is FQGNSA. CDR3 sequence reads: CASRSGYHEQFF. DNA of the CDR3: TGTGCCAGCAGATCAGGGTACCATGAGCAGTTCTTC.

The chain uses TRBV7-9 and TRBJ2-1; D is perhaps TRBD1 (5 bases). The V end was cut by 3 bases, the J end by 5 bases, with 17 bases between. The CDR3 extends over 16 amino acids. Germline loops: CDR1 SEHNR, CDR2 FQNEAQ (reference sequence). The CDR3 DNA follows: TGTGCCAGCAGCTTTAGGGGTAGTGTAGTGGACAATGAGCAGTTCTTC. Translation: CASSFRGSVVDNEQFF.

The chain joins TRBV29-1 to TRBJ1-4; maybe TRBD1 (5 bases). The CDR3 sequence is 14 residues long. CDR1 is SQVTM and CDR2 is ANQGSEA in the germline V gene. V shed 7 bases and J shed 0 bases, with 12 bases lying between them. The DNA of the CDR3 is TGCAGCGCCTGGGACGGTGCAACTAATGAAAAACTGTTTTTT. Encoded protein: CSAWDGATNEKLFF. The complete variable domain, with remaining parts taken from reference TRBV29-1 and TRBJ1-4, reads SAVISQKPSRDICQRGTSLTIQCQVDSQVTMMFWYRQQPGQSLTLIATANQGSEATYESGFVIDKFPISRPNLTFSTLTVSNMSPEDSSIYLCSAWDGATNEKLFFGSGTQLSVL.

CDR3 sequence: CASSFLGTQYF. The CDR3 DNA reads as TGTGCCAGCAGTTTCTTGGGGACCCAGTACTTC. The chain is built from TRBV6-5 and TRBJ2-5, with D hard to call. Trimming took 4 bases from V and 7 from J, leaving 7 bases between them. The CDR3 length is 11 residues. Germline CDR1 reads MNHEY; CDR2 reads SVGAGI.

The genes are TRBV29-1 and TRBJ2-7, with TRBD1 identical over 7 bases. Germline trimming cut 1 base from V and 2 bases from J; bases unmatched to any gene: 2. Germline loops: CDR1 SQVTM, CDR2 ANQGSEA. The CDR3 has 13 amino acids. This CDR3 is CSVEGDSPYEQYF. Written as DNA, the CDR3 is TGCAGCGTTGAAGGGGACAGTCCCTACGAGCAGTACTTC.

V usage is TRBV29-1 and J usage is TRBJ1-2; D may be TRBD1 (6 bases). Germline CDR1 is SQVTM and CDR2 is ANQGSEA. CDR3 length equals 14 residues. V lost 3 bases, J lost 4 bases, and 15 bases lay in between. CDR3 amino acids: CSVDSQGLGYGYTF. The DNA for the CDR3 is TGCAGCGTTGATTCACAGGGCCTCGGCTATGGCTACACCTTC.